This T cell receptor (beta chain) was found in a study of blood T cells in healthy people across ages. From germline, CDR1 is SGHRS and CDR2 YFSETQ. CDR3 length: 19 residues. V gave up 4 bases and J gave up 0 bases; unmatched junction bases: 16. This clonotype was observed a handful of times. It was with a sample-barcoded 5' primer and a J-beta primer mix that a second PCR of roughly 7 to 12 cycles was run. MiXCR was run by TCRdb on the 5' RACE reads, yielding one entry per CDR3 protein. Altogether about 750,000 distinct CDR3 sequences are present, roughly 50% being singletons, with the ten largest covering about two fifths.

What was sequenced was blood. The source of this sequence is a man older than 75 in good health. V and J are TRBV5-1 and TRBJ2-4, with 7 bases identical to TRBD1. CDR3 region: CASSSGAFPGQKAKNIQYF. For the CDR3, the DNA is TGCGCCAGCAGCAGTGGGGCCTTCCCGGGACAGAAAGCCAAAAACATTCAGTACTTC.